What follows are 3 T cell receptor beta chains derived from one specimen sequenced in a study of cytomegalovirus exposure and HLA in healthy donors. 60 Vbeta and 13 Jbeta primers were used in PCR. Profiling relied on immunoSEQ multiplex PCR, and the TCRdb table lists in-frame clones only, not all of them. The sample yields 120,000 or so clones, 80% to 90% seen once. The sequencing sample was made of PBMCs. These receptors were obtained from a man in his forties in good health and CMV-seronegative.

This sequence joins TRBV28 and TRBJ1-6; D gene unclear. The germline CDR1 and CDR2 sequences are MDHEN and SYDVKM. Trimming removed 4 bases at V and 11 bases at J, with 6 bases between. The CDR3 has 11 amino acids. The CDR3 DNA follows: TGTGCCAGCAGTTCAACTCCACCCCTCCACTTT. Translated: CASSSTPPLHF. The whole variable domain, filled in from reference TRBV28 and TRBJ1-6, reads DVKVTQSSRYLVKRTGEKVFLECVQDMDHENMFWYRQDPGLGLRLIYFSYDVKMKEKGDIPEGYSVSREKKERFSLILESASTNQTSMYLCASSSTPPLHFGNGTRLTVT.

V usage is TRBV10-3 and J usage is TRBJ2-2; 7 bases line up with TRBD2. The J segment lost 0 bases and the V segment lost 9 bases, leaving 4 bases of the junction unmatched. The CDR3 has 14 amino acids. Germline V lookup: CDR1 ENHRY, CDR2 SYGVKD. CDR3: CAITGTTNTGELFF. CDR3 nucleotide sequence: TGTGCCATAACCGGGACTACGAACACCGGGGAGCTGTTTTTT.

The chain carries TRBV27 and TRBJ1-3; D call uncertain. V was pared by 5 bases and J by 0 bases, with 8 bases between. The germline gives CDR1 MNHEY, CDR2 SMNVEV (reference sequence). The CDR3 extends over 14 amino acids. The CDR3 bases are TGTGCCAGCAGTGCTCTAAGCTCTGGAAACACCATATATTTT. Its translation: CASSALSSGNTIYF.